This T cell receptor beta chain was documented in a study of blood T cell repertoires in COVID-19. With 0 bases removed from V and 4 bases from J, the gap between germline ends came to 17 bases. Germline V lookup: CDR1 SGHRS, CDR2 YFSETQ. This CDR3 spans 17 amino acids. Profiled with immunoSEQ multiplex PCR; TCRdb holds only in-frame clones, not every one. The table includes around 70,000 clones, roughly 79% detected once. This rearrangement joins TRBV5-1 to TRBJ2-1; D unresolved. Sequencing was carried out using peripheral blood. This receptor was identified in a woman aged 70-85 years with acute or convalescent COVID-19. DNA for the CDR3: TGCGCCAGCAGCTTGGAAATCCGAAGCCCTATTTACAATGAGCAGTTCTTC. This codes for CASSLEIRSPIYNEQFF.